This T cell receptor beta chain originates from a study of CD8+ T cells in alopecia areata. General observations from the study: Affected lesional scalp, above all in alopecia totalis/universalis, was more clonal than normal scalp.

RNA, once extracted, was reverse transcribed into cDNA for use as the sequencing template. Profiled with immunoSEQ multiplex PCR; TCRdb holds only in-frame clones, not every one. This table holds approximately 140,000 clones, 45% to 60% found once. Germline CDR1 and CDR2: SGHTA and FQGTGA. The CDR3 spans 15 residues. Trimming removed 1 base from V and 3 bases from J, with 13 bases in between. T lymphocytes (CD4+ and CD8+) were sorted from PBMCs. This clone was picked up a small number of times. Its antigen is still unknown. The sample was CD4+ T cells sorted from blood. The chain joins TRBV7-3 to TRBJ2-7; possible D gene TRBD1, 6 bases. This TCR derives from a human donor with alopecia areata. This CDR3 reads CASSLSGGPDYEQYF. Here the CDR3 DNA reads TGTGCCAGCAGCTTAAGTGGGGGCCCAGACTACGAGCAGTACTTC.